The subject of this entry is one TCR beta chain. The antigen is unknown. Other DNA sequences in this sample translate to the same CDR3. The CDR3 covers 17 residues. The V gene end was trimmed by 0 bases and the J gene end by 1 base; junction bases not matched to a gene: 6. Germline CDR1 reads SGHDT; CDR2 reads YYEEEE. The sample originates from a study of glioma-infiltrating T cells after dendritic cell vaccination. At the level of the study: Treatment, given 2003 to 2012, was autologous tumor lysate-pulsed dendritic cell vaccination. Study-wide results and limits: The cohort had few patients with full blood and tumor sets.

Indicated time point: after dendritic cell vaccination, including at tumor progression/relapse. Selection required adequate fresh-frozen tumor tissue plus more than two years' survival data. The PCR used 60 V beta and 13 J beta primers. The table came from immunoSEQ multiplex PCR; TCRdb's copy has only in-frame clones and leaves some out. The table records about 90,000 clones, 80% to 85% of them present only once. The rearrangement uses TRBV5-6 and TRBJ2-7; 11 bases agree with TRBD2. Here the sequenced sample was blood, taken after dendritic cell vaccination. This TCR derives from a human donor with glioblastoma. CDR3 nucleotide sequence: TGTGCCAGCAGCTTGGAGGTGACTAGCGGGGAATCCTACGAGCAGTACTTC. This sequence encodes CASSLEVTSGESYEQYF.